The present T cell receptor beta chain was sequenced within a study of blood T cell repertoires in COVID-19. Study context: Whether acute or convalescent, the COVID-19 samples came from the United States, Italy and Spain.

In Seattle, patients joined the study during active infection and were tracked longitudinally. Here immunoSEQ multiplex PCR was the method, and the copy in TCRdb shows in-frame clones only, minus some. The sample consists of some 140,000 clones, approximately 85% of them appearing once. Trimming took off 4 bases at V and 6 bases at J, with 4 bases between the two ends. CDR3 size: 11 residues. Germline CDR1 is SGHVS and CDR2 is FNYEAQ. The origin of this receptor is a man aged 60-69 years with COVID-19, enrolled during active disease. The chain carries TRBV7-6 and TRBJ2-1; D gene ambiguous. The sequencing sample was made of peripheral blood. In DNA, the CDR3 is TGTGCCAGCAGCTACAGCAATGAGCAGTTCTTC. Protein: CASSYSNEQFF.